The entry that follows covers one T cell receptor (beta chain) sequence. Antigen specificity is unknown. The CDR3 is made up of 15 amino acids. J lost 1 base, V lost 2 bases, and 6 bases had no gene match. Per germline, CDR1 GTSNPN and CDR2 SVGIG (reference sequence). A heparinised blood draw that averaged about 116 mL was obtained once from each donor. Reverse transcribing all isolated RNA meant expressed TCRB transcripts were sequenced. Here immunoSEQ multiplex PCR was the method, and the copy in TCRdb shows in-frame clones only, minus some. The sample carries 250,000 to 350,000 clones, 12% to 15% recorded once. The sample is drawn from a study of beta chain features in type 1 diabetes. Notes on the study in general: Naive, central memory and regulatory TCRB repertoires appeared more similar among patients than healthy donors.

This clonotype originated in a man aged 30 to 39 in good health. The rearrangement links TRBV30 to TRBJ2-3, with 7 bases lining up with TRBD2. Sequenced input: central memory CD4+ T cells from blood. The CDR3 DNA reads TGTGCCTGGAGTACAGCGGGAACCCGCACAGATACGCAGTATTTT. Translating gives CAWSTAGTRTDTQYF.